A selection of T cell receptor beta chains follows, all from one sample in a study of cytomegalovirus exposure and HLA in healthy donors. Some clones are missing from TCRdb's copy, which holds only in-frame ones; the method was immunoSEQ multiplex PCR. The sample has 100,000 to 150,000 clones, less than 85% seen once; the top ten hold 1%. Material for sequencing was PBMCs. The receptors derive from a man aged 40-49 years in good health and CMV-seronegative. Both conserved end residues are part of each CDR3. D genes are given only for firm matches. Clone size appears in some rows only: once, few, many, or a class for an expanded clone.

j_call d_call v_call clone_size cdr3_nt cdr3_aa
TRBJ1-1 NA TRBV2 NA TGTGCCAGCAGTCAAAACACTGAAGCTTTCTTT CASSQNTEAFF
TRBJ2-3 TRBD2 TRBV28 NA TGTGCCAGCAGTCCGGGACTAGCAACTAGCACAGATACGCAGTATTTT CASSPGLATSTDTQYF
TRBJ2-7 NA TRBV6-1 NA TGTGCCAGCAGTGTACAGGGCGCCGAGCAGTACTTC CASSVQGAEQYF
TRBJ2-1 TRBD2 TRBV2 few TGTGCCAGCAGTGACCTACGGGGGGGATTGGGTGAGCAGTTCTTC CASSDLRGGLGEQFF
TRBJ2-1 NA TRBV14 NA TGTGCCAGCAGCCAAGCTTCGGTTTACAATGAGCAGTTCTTC CASSQASVYNEQFF
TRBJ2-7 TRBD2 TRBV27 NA TGTGCCAGCAGTTTATCATCGACTAGCGGGAGATCTCCAGCCTACGAGCAGTACTTC CASSLSSTSGRSPAYEQYF
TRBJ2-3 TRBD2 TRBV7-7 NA TGTGCCAGCAGCTTAACCGGGGGGGCAGATACGCAGTATTTT CASSLTGGADTQYF
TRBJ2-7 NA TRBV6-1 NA TGTGCCAGCAGTGAGGGGAAGCAGGGAACCTACGAGCAGTACTTC CASSEGKQGTYEQYF
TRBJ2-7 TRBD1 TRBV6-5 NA TGTGCCAGCAGACACGGACAGGGATCTTACGAGCAGTACTTC CASRHGQGSYEQYF
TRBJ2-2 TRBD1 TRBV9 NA TGTGCCAGCAGCTTGGGACAGGGGCTAGGCACCGGGGAGCTGTTTTTT CASSLGQGLGTGELFF
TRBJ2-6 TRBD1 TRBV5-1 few TGCGCCAGCAGCTGGAAACCCCGGGACAGTACAAGCTCTGGGGCCAACGTCCTGACTTTC CASSWKPRDSTSSGANVLTF
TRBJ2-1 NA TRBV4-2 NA TGTGCCAGCAGCCAAGGGGGGGACTCAGGCTCCTACAATGAGCAGTTCTTC CASSQGGDSGSYNEQFF
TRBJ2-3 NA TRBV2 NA TGTGCCAGCAGTGAAAGGGGTTACCGCACAGATACGCAGTATTTT CASSERGYRTDTQYF
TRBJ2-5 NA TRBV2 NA TGTGCCAGCCGGGAATTGACGGGTCCGGCGGAGACCCAGTACTTC CASRELTGPAETQYF
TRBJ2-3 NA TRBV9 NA TGTGCCAGCAGCGTATCTTCAGATACGCAGTATTTT CASSVSSDTQYF
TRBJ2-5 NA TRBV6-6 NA TGTGCCAGCAGTTACTCCCGTGAGGAAGGCCAGTACTTC CASSYSREEGQYF
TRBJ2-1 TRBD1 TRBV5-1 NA TGCGCCAGCAGTCAGGGACAGGGATACAATGAGCAGTTCTTC CASSQGQGYNEQFF
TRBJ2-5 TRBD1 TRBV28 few TGTGCCAGCAACCGACAGGGTACCCAAGAGACCCAGTACTTC CASNRQGTQETQYF
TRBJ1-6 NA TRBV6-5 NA TGTGCCAGCAGTTACCGTAAATCGCCCCTCCACTTT CASSYRKSPLHF
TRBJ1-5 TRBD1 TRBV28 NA TGTGCCAGCAGTTTACCGGGACAGGGCCCCAATCAGCCCCAGCATTTT CASSLPGQGPNQPQHF
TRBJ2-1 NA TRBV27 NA TGTGCCAGCAGTGTCTGGACACCCGTGTGGTATGAGCAGTTCTTC CASSVWTPVWYEQFF
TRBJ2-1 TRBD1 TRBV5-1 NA TGCGCCAGCAGCTTAGGGACAGCGGAATACAATGAGCAGTTCTTC CASSLGTAEYNEQFF
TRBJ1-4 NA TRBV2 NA TGTGCCAGCAGCGAGGACTGGGGTGGGGAAAAACTGTTTTTT CASSEDWGGEKLFF
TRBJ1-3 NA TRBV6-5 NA TGTGCCAGCAGCTACGGGCCCTCGGGGTCCGGAAACACCATATATTTT CASSYGPSGSGNTIYF
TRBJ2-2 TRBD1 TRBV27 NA TGTGCCAGCAGTTTCCTCGGACCGGGACAGGGATACACCGGGGAGCTGTTTTTT CASSFLGPGQGYTGELFF
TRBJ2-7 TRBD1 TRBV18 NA TGTGCCAGCTCACCGACGGACAGGCTTTACGAGCAGTACTTC CASSPTDRLYEQYF
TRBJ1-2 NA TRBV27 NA TGTGCCAGCAGTTTTGGAACACTAGGCTATGGCTACACCTTC CASSFGTLGYGYTF